This T cell receptor (beta chain) was captured in a study of blood T cell repertoires in COVID-19. Data came from immunoSEQ multiplex PCR; TCRdb stores just in-frame clones and leaves some out. This sample has approximately 280,000 clones; roughly 91% occur once, and the top ten carry approximately 4.6%. Sequences were obtained from peripheral blood. This TCR came from a man aged 40-49 years with acute or convalescent COVID-19.

Written as DNA, the CDR3 is TGTGCCAGCAGTTCCCTCGGACAGGCTAACTATGGCTACACCTTC. Encoded protein: CASSSLGQANYGYTF. The J gene is TRBJ1-2, the V gene TRBV27; TRBD1 matches at 7 bases. From germline, CDR1 is MNHEY and CDR2 SMNVEV (reference sequence). CDR3 length: 15 residues. The trim removed 4 bases at V and 0 bases at J, leaving 5 bases unmatched.